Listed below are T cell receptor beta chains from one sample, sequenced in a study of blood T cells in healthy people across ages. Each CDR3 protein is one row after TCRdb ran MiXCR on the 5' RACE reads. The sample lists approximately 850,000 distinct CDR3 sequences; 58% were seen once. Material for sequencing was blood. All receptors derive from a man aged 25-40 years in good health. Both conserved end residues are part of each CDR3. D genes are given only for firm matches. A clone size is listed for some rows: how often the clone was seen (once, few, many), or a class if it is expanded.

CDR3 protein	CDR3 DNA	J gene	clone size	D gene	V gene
CASSSAPGAPYEQYF	TGTGCCAGCAGTTCCGCCCCAGGGGCCCCCTACGAGCAGTACTTC	TRBJ2-7	-	-	TRBV28
CSAPMGQYNEQFF	TGCAGTGCCCCGATGGGACAGTACAATGAGCAGTTCTTC	TRBJ2-1	few	TRBD1	TRBV20-1
CSAEGREGSYEQYF	TGCAGTGCCGAGGGGCGGGAGGGGTCCTACGAACAGTACTTC	TRBJ2-7	-	TRBD2	TRBV20-1
CASRAGTGLGNEQFF	TGTGCCAGCAGGGCCGGAACAGGGCTTGGCAATGAGCAGTTCTTC	TRBJ2-1	-	-	TRBV5-4
CSAQSAGGQETQYF	TGCAGTGCCCAAAGTGCGGGGGGACAAGAGACCCAGTACTTC	TRBJ2-5	-	TRBD2	TRBV20-1
CASSLGETDNEQFF	TGTGCCAGCAGCTTGGGAGAGACAGACAATGAGCAGTTCTTC	TRBJ2-1	few	-	TRBV7-9
CSATISTSGYNEQFF	TGCAGTGCGACGATATCGACTAGCGGATACAATGAGCAGTTCTTC	TRBJ2-1	-	TRBD2	TRBV20-1
CASSFRATTGLDGYTF	TGCGCCAGCAGCTTCCGGGCCACGACAGGGTTGGATGGCTACACCTTC	TRBJ1-2	-	TRBD1	TRBV5-1
CASRDPGTTYGYTF	TGTGCCAGCAGAGATCCGGGGACTACCTATGGCTACACCTTC	TRBJ1-2	few	-	TRBV14
CASSVAGEYNEQFF	TGTGCCAGCAGCGTAGCGGGGGAATACAATGAGCAGTTCTTC	TRBJ2-1	-	-	TRBV9
CASSLDPRTSDYEQYF	TGTGCCAGCAGCTTAGATCCCCGAACTAGCGACTACGAGCAGTACTTC	TRBJ2-7	-	TRBD2	TRBV11-3
CASSPRGEAFF	TGTGCCAGCAGCCCCCGGGGTGAAGCTTTCTTT	TRBJ1-1	-	-	TRBV7-8
CASSLSGQGYTGELFF	TGCGCCAGCAGCCTCTCGGGGCAGGGGTACACCGGGGAGCTGTTTTTT	TRBJ2-2	-	-	TRBV4-1
CASSLTSGRETQYF	TGTGCCAGCAGCCTTACTAGCGGGCGAGAGACCCAGTACTTC	TRBJ2-5	few	TRBD2	TRBV11-1
CSARPETQYF	TGCAGTGCTAGGCCGGAGACCCAGTACTTC	TRBJ2-5	many	-	TRBV20-1
CSASWRGGQHEQFF	TGCAGTGCTAGTTGGCGGGGGGGCCAACATGAGCAGTTCTTC	TRBJ2-1	-	TRBD2	TRBV20-1
CASSPGGGGGYTF	TGTGCCAGCAGTCCAGGGGGCGGGGGTGGCTACACCTTC	TRBJ1-2	-	TRBD1	TRBV12-3/TRBV12-4
CSVRGLGPEQYF	TGCAGCGTGAGGGGACTAGGCCCCGAGCAGTACTTC	TRBJ2-7	-	TRBD2	TRBV29-1
CASSPDRGAGQFF	TGCGCCAGCAGCCCGGACAGGGGGGCTGGGCAGTTCTTC	TRBJ2-1	once	TRBD1	TRBV4-3
CASSAPGTPQFF	TGTGCCAGCAGCGCCCCCGGGACTCCGCAGTTCTTC	TRBJ2-1	-	-	TRBV9
CASSRKGQGNYEQYF	TGTGCCAGCAGCCGAAAGGGACAGGGTAACTACGAGCAGTACTTC	TRBJ2-7	few	TRBD1	TRBV12-3/TRBV12-4
CASSYLGTTGELFF	TGTGCCAGCAGTTACCTCGGGACTACCGGGGAGCTGTTTTTT	TRBJ2-2	-	-	TRBV6-2/TRBV6-3
CSAPRQGTLGEQYF	TGCAGTGCTCCCCGACAGGGAACTTTAGGCGAGCAGTACTTC	TRBJ2-7	-	TRBD1	TRBV20-1
CASSTHSGGSIQFF	TGTGCCAGCAGCACTCATAGCGGGGGGAGCATTCAGTTCTTC	TRBJ2-1	-	TRBD2	TRBV14
CASSPLGVSGGNEQFF	TGTGCCAGCAGCCCGCTGGGGGTGTCGGGAGGTAATGAGCAGTTCTTC	TRBJ2-1	-	TRBD2	TRBV6-5
CASSDSYYGYTF	TGTGCCAGCAGTGACAGCTACTATGGCTACACCTTC	TRBJ1-2	-	-	TRBV25-1
CSVGSDGEQYF	TGCAGCGTTGGGAGCGACGGCGAGCAGTACTTC	TRBJ2-7	few	-	TRBV29-1
CAWSAKRTSEAFF	TGTGCCTGGAGTGCTAAACGGACGTCTGAAGCTTTCTTT	TRBJ1-1	-	-	TRBV30
CSASGHRDRLSPLHF	TGCAGTGCTAGTGGACACCGGGACAGGTTGTCACCCCTCCACTTT	TRBJ1-6	few	TRBD1	TRBV20-1
CASSLAASQTQYF	TGTGCCAGCAGCTTAGCGGCTAGTCAGACCCAGTACTTC	TRBJ2-5	-	-	TRBV7-2
CASSLEGTGPETQYF	TGCGCCAGCAGCTTGGAAGGGACAGGTCCCGAGACCCAGTACTTC	TRBJ2-5	few	TRBD1	TRBV5-1
CASSPQGQAAEQYF	TGTGCCAGCTCACCACAGGGACAGGCGGCCGAGCAGTACTTC	TRBJ2-7	-	TRBD1	TRBV18
CASSPAPHYEQYF	TGTGCCAGCAGCCCCGCCCCACACTACGAGCAGTACTTC	TRBJ2-7	few	-	TRBV27
CASSTLTGKGMNTEAFF	TGTGCCAGCAGCACCCTTACGGGGAAGGGTATGAACACTGAAGCTTTCTTT	TRBJ1-1	-	-	TRBV14
CASSLAPVGSSSGDTQYF	TGCGCCAGCAGCTTGGCACCCGTGGGATCATCTTCGGGAGATACGCAGTATTTT	TRBJ2-3	-	-	TRBV5-1
CASQREALNEQFF	TGTGCCAGCCAGCGGGAGGCCCTCAATGAGCAGTTCTTC	TRBJ2-1	-	TRBD2	TRBV2
CASSTGVYNSPLHF	TGTGCCAGCTCTACAGGGGTTTATAATTCACCCCTCCACTTT	TRBJ1-6	-	TRBD1	TRBV6-5
CASRLTSNEQFF	TGTGCCAGCAGGTTGACTAGCAATGAGCAGTTCTTC	TRBJ2-1	many	-	TRBV12-3/TRBV12-4
CASSQDKARGISGEGEQFF	TGCGCCAGCAGCCAAGATAAGGCGAGAGGAATAAGCGGGGAGGGTGAGCAGTTCTTC	TRBJ2-1	-	TRBD2	TRBV4-1
CSATTGGGYEQYF	TGCAGTGCTACCACAGGGGGAGGCTACGAGCAGTACTTC	TRBJ2-7	-	TRBD1	TRBV20-1
CSASRPSGGDDEQYF	TGCAGTGCTAGCAGACCTAGCGGGGGGGACGACGAGCAGTACTTC	TRBJ2-7	-	TRBD2	TRBV20-1
CASSSPGDSLYGYTF	TGTGCCAGCAGCAGCCCCGGGGACAGCCTCTATGGCTACACCTTC	TRBJ1-2	-	TRBD1	TRBV5-6
CASSYSSGGSSSSYEQYF	TGTGCCAGCAGTTACTCTAGCGGGGGGTCCTCAAGCTCCTACGAGCAGTACTTC	TRBJ2-7	-	TRBD2	TRBV12-3/TRBV12-4
CASSNYLGGEQFF	TGTGCCAGCAGCAACTACCTGGGGGGTGAGCAGTTCTTC	TRBJ2-1	-	-	TRBV7-9
CASSFSFGRSYNEQFF	TGTGCCAGCAGCTTCTCTTTCGGGCGATCCTACAATGAGCAGTTCTTC	TRBJ2-1	many	-	TRBV11-1
CASSVGGGTTEAFF	TGTGCCAGCAGTGTCGGGGGGGGGACCACTGAAGCTTTCTTT	TRBJ1-1	-	-	TRBV3-1
CASISGPYEQYF	TGTGCCAGCATTTCGGGGCCCTACGAGCAGTACTTC	TRBJ2-7	-	-	TRBV12-3/TRBV12-4
CASSRSGTYNEQFF	TGTGCCAGCAGTCGGAGCGGGACCTACAATGAGCAGTTCTTC	TRBJ2-1	-	TRBD2	TRBV2
CASTRTSGRIHNEQFF	TGTGCCAGCACCCGGACTAGCGGGAGGATCCACAATGAGCAGTTCTTC	TRBJ2-1	-	TRBD2	TRBV12-3/TRBV12-4
CSVGGQGKTEAFF	TGCAGCGTTGGGGGACAGGGCAAAACTGAAGCTTTCTTT	TRBJ1-1	-	TRBD1	TRBV29-1
CASSLDYGKGGFTDTQYF	TGTGCCAGCAGCTTAGATTACGGGAAAGGAGGGTTCACAGATACGCAGTATTTT	TRBJ2-3	-	-	TRBV7-9
CSVGPTGGTEAFF	TGCAGCGTTGGACCAACAGGGGGAACTGAAGCTTTCTTT	TRBJ1-1	-	TRBD1	TRBV29-1
CASSSGGRSYGYTF	TGTGCCAGCAGTTCCGGGGGAAGGAGCTATGGCTACACCTTC	TRBJ1-2	few	-	TRBV6-5
CASSSRDRVSYNSPLHF	TGTGCCAGCAGCTCCAGGGACAGGGTTTCCTATAATTCACCCCTCCACTTT	TRBJ1-6	-	TRBD1	TRBV13